Listed below are T cell receptor beta chains from one sample, sequenced in a study of Tregs in tolerant kidney transplant recipients. Sequencing used immunoSEQ multiplex PCR; TCRdb keeps in-frame clones, though not all of them. Of roughly 64,000 clones listed, roughly 86% are singletons. The sample in question was CD4+ T cells from blood (PBMCs), obtained 6 months after the transplant. These receptors originate from a human patient who received a combined kidney and bone marrow transplant. Some T cells may trace back to the graft donor. The CDR3 runs from the conserved cysteine through the conserved F or W. Fields, in order: J gene, D gene, V gene, clone size, CDR3 protein, CDR3 DNA. The D gene is left open where the match is weak. Clone sizes are given selectively: once, few, many, or a class where the clone is expanded.

TRBJ1-6,NA,TRBV18,NA,CASSPAGSPNSPLHF,TGTGCCAGCTCACCCGCGGGGTCCCCTAATTCACCCCTCCACTTT
TRBJ2-3,NA,TRBV12-1,NA,CASSSLGERGSQSCGTDTQYF,TGTGCCAGCAGCTCCCTCGGCGAGCGGGGTTCTCAATCGTGTGGCACAGATACGCAGTATTTT
TRBJ1-2,NA,TRBV5-6,NA,CASSLGGVFGGYTF,TGTGCCAGCAGCTTGGGGGGGGTTTTCGGTGGCTACACCTTC
TRBJ2-2,TRBD2,TRBV29-1,NA,CSVGTSGIPTGELFF,TGCAGCGTTGGTACTAGCGGGATCCCCACCGGGGAGCTGTTTTTT
TRBJ1-5,NA,TRBV28,NA,CASSPPGRGNQPQHF,TGTGCCAGCAGCCCCCCAGGGAGGGGTAATCAGCCCCAGCATTTT
TRBJ2-1,NA,TRBV7-2,NA,CASSLRWERALDEQFF,TGTGCCAGCAGCTTAAGGTGGGAGCGGGCTCTAGATGAGCAGTTCTTC
TRBJ1-1,TRBD1,TRBV6-1,NA,CASREQGHTPNTEAFF,TGTGCCAGCAGGGAACAGGGGCACACACCAAACACTGAAGCTTTCTTT
TRBJ1-2,TRBD1,TRBV18,NA,CASSPTRTGMNYGYTF,TGTGCCAGCTCACCTACAAGGACAGGGATGAACTATGGCTACACCTTC
TRBJ1-1,NA,TRBV19,NA,CASSIQGAELTEAFF,TGTGCCAGTAGTATACAAGGGGCAGAGTTAACTGAAGCTTTCTTT
TRBJ1-1,NA,TRBV4-3,NA,CASSQVVELGTEAFF,TGCGCCAGCAGCCAAGTAGTAGAGCTTGGTACTGAAGCTTTCTTT
TRBJ1-5,NA,TRBV30,NA,CAWRKAGWDQPQHF,TGTGCCTGGAGGAAGGCAGGGTGGGATCAGCCCCAGCATTTT
TRBJ2-3,TRBD2,TRBV7-9,NA,CASSLNLAGGADTQYF,TGTGCCAGCAGCTTAAATCTAGCGGGGGGGGCAGATACGCAGTATTTT
TRBJ2-2,NA,TRBV19,NA,CASSIRDITGELFF,TGTGCCAGTAGTATCCGGGACATCACCGGGGAGCTGTTTTTT
TRBJ1-2,NA,TRBV30,few,CAWSEKGGYGYTF,TGTGCCTGGAGTGAGAAAGGGGGCTATGGCTACACCTTC
TRBJ1-4,TRBD1,TRBV6-6,few,CASTPAGGVNEKLFF,TGTGCCAGCACTCCCGCAGGGGGAGTAAATGAAAAACTGTTTTTT
TRBJ2-3,TRBD2,TRBV5-1,NA,CASSLGTSGGASDTQYF,TGCGCCAGCAGCTTAGGGACTAGCGGGGGGGCCTCAGATACGCAGTATTTT
TRBJ2-7,TRBD1,TRBV7-6,NA,CASSLGTGPSYEQYF,TGTGCCAGCAGCTTAGGGACAGGACCCTCCTACGAGCAGTACTTC
TRBJ2-1,NA,TRBV19,NA,CASSARPLGGYNEQFF,TGTGCCAGTAGTGCCAGGCCCTTGGGTGGATACAATGAGCAGTTCTTC
TRBJ2-1,NA,TRBV2,NA,CASSRLVAGNNEQFF,TGTGCCAGCAGCAGACTAGTTGCAGGGAACAATGAGCAGTTCTTC
TRBJ1-2,NA,TRBV30,NA,CACRQTINYGYTF,TGTGCCTGCCGACAGACAATTAACTATGGCTACACCTTC
TRBJ1-2,TRBD1,TRBV10-3,NA,CAISETGEDGYTF,TGTGCCATCAGTGAGACAGGGGAGGATGGCTACACCTTC
TRBJ1-5,TRBD1,TRBV6-1,NA,CASSGDRVTQHF,TGTGCCAGCAGTGGCGACAGGGTGACCCAGCATTTT
TRBJ1-6,TRBD1,TRBV5-4,NA,CASTGTDYNSPLHF,TGTGCCAGCACCGGGACAGACTATAATTCACCCCTCCACTTT
TRBJ2-7,TRBD1,TRBV18,NA,CASSQMGQGNVDGQYF,TGTGCCAGCTCACAAATGGGACAGGGGAACGTCGACGGGCAGTACTTC
TRBJ2-7,NA,TRBV27,NA,CASSLKGGSYEQYF,TGTGCCAGCAGTTTAAAGGGGGGGTCCTACGAGCAGTACTTC
TRBJ1-2,NA,TRBV16,NA,CASISRYTANYGYTF,TGTGCCAGCATCTCCCGTTACACCGCTAACTATGGCTACACCTTC
TRBJ2-1,NA,TRBV4-2,NA,CASSQDPSFGQFF,TGTGCCAGCAGCCAAGATCCGAGTTTTGGGCAGTTCTTC
TRBJ2-5,NA,TRBV4-2,NA,CASSQPGEETQYF,TGTGCCAGCAGCCAACCAGGCGAGGAGACCCAGTACTTC
TRBJ2-2,TRBD1,TRBV11-2,NA,CASSFLDRVAGELFF,TGTGCCAGCAGCTTCCTCGACAGGGTCGCCGGGGAGCTGTTTTTT
TRBJ1-3,NA,TRBV19,NA,CASSMYRAGAGNTIYF,TGTGCCAGTAGTATGTACAGGGCTGGCGCTGGAAACACCATATATTTT
TRBJ1-3,TRBD1,TRBV10-1,NA,CASRIDRETSGNTIYF,TGCGCCAGCAGGATCGACAGGGAAACTTCTGGAAACACCATATATTTT
TRBJ1-5,TRBD1,TRBV15,NA,CATSRAQGTDQYSNQPQHF,TGTGCCACCAGCAGAGCTCAAGGGACAGACCAATATAGCAATCAGCCCCAGCATTTT
TRBJ2-2,NA,TRBV11-1,NA,CASSLWQGRNTGELFF,TGTGCCAGCAGCTTATGGCAGGGGCGGAACACCGGGGAGCTGTTTTTT
TRBJ2-7,TRBD1,TRBV28,NA,CARDRGPGEQYF,TGTGCCAGAGACAGGGGTCCGGGGGAGCAGTACTTC
TRBJ1-4,NA,TRBV10-3,NA,CAISVNGGEHEKLFF,TGTGCCATCAGTGTAAATGGGGGGGAACATGAAAAACTGTTTTTT
TRBJ2-7,NA,TRBV9,NA,CASSVDGGFSYEQYF,TGTGCCAGCAGCGTAGACGGGGGATTCTCCTACGAGCAGTACTTC
TRBJ1-2,NA,TRBV6-5,NA,CASSYAGERYTF,TGTGCCAGCAGTTACGCGGGAGAGCGGTACACCTTC
TRBJ1-4,NA,TRBV19,NA,CASSMNRQPNEKLFF,TGTGCCAGTAGTATGAATCGACAGCCTAATGAAAAACTGTTTTTT
TRBJ2-3,NA,TRBV7-2,NA,CASSYRDFTDTQYF,TGTGCCAGCAGTTATAGGGACTTTACAGATACGCAGTATTTT
TRBJ2-5,NA,TRBV19,once,CASTLKGQSIETQYF,TGTGCCAGTACCCTAAAGGGACAATCGATAGAGACCCAGTACTTC
TRBJ2-1,NA,TRBV15,NA,CATSREGGSGSEQFF,TGTGCCACCAGCAGAGAAGGGGGCAGCGGGAGTGAGCAGTTCTTC
TRBJ1-6,NA,TRBV11-2,NA,CASSLGAGRSYNSPLHF,TGTGCCAGCAGCTTAGGGGCAGGGAGGTCCTATAATTCACCCCTCCACTTT
TRBJ1-1,NA,TRBV6-1,few,CASSGIRGNTEAFF,TGTGCCAGCAGTGGGATCCGGGGGAACACTGAAGCTTTCTTT
TRBJ2-7,NA,TRBV19,NA,CASSTSGGLSYEQYF,TGTGCCAGTAGTACCTCGGGGGGCCTCTCCTACGAGCAGTACTTC
TRBJ2-1,NA,TRBV4-2,NA,CASSQVVFRGTNNEQFF,TGTGCCAGCAGCCAAGTGGTCTTCCGGGGGACCAACAATGAGCAGTTCTTC
TRBJ2-5,NA,TRBV20-1,NA,CSAGGQETQYF,TGCAGTGCCGGGGGGCAGGAGACCCAGTACTTC
TRBJ2-3,NA,TRBV2,NA,CASRQSRDTQYF,TGTGCCAGCAGACAGTCCCGGGATACGCAGTATTTT
TRBJ1-5,NA,TRBV5-8,NA,CASSLGGRGYQPQHF,TGTGCCAGCAGCTTGGGCGGCAGGGGATATCAGCCCCAGCATTTT
TRBJ1-4,TRBD1,TRBV5-4,few,CASSWTGDNEKLFF,TGTGCCAGCAGCTGGACAGGGGATAATGAAAAACTGTTTTTT
TRBJ1-2,NA,TRBV18,NA,CASSRAGTPNYGYTF,TGTGCCAGCTCACGGGCGGGGACCCCTAACTATGGCTACACCTTC
TRBJ2-5,TRBD2,TRBV2,NA,CASRGLVMGRETQYF,TGTGCCAGCAGGGGACTAGTAATGGGGAGAGAGACCCAGTACTTC
TRBJ2-7,TRBD1,TRBV19,NA,CASGPGTATYEQYF,TGTGCCAGTGGACCCGGGACAGCTACCTACGAGCAGTACTTC
TRBJ2-7,TRBD2,TRBV11-2,NA,CASSLDPWTSGRTYEQYF,TGTGCCAGCAGCTTAGACCCTTGGACTAGCGGGAGGACCTACGAGCAGTACTTC
TRBJ1-1,NA,TRBV7-9,NA,CASSSRLGANKAFF,TGTGCCAGCAGCTCCCGTCTTGGGGCTAACAAAGCTTTCTTT
TRBJ1-6,TRBD1,TRBV27,once,CASSPGTAYNSPLHF,TGTGCCAGCAGCCCCGGGACAGCCTATAATTCACCCCTCCACTTT